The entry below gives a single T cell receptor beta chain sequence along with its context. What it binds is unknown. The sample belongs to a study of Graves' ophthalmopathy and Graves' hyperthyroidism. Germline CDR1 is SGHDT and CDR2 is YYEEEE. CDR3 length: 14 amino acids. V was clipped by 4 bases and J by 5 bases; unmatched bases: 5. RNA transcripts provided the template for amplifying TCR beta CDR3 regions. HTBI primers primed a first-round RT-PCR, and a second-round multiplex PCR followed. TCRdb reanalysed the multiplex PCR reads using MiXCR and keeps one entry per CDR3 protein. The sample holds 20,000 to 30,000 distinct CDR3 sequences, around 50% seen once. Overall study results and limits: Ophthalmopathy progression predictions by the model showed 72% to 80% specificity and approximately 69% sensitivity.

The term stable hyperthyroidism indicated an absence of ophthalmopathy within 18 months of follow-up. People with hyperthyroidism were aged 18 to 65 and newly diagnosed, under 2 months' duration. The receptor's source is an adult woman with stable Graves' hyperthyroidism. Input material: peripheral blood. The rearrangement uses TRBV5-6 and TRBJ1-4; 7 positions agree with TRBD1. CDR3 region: CASSPTGPNEKLFF. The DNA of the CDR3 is TGTGCCAGCAGCCCGACAGGGCCAAATGAAAAACTGTTTTTT.